Described below is a single TCR beta chain sequence and its context. Antigen: not known. The CDR3 has 11 residues. Looked up from germline, CDR1 is GTSNPN and CDR2 is SVGIG (reference sequence). V gave up 0 bases and J gave up 6 bases, with 2 bases separating them. TCRdb reanalysed the reads using MiXCR and keeps one entry per CDR3 protein. The table shows nearly 550,000 distinct CDR3 sequences, with approximately 17% occurring only once. The sample comes from a study of T cell repertoires in cytomegalovirus infection. Study-wide context: Public TCR beta signature analysis indicated the presence of both CMV infection and matching HLA type.

Study-level points and caveats: Cumulative frequency of public TCR beta families picked out carriers of CMV plus the relevant HLA. Ex vivo, HLA-C-restricted CMV-specific TCR beta clonotypes prevailed over the rest of the response.

Source material: CD8+ T cells from PBMCs. This chain joins TRBV30 and TRBJ2-2; D gene uncertain. The TCR was taken from a human donor in good health (CMV status not recorded). Some clones in this sample may be carry-over from other donors' samples. This chain's CDR3 is CAWSVAGELFF. The DNA of the CDR3 is TGTGCCTGGAGTGTAGCCGGGGAGCTGTTTTTT.